Following are 4 T cell receptor beta chains from one sample sequenced in a study of blood T cell repertoires in COVID-19 (dated by TCRdb to the early 2020s). The receptor library was made with the immunoSEQ multiplex PCR assay. This is the immuneACCESS table as TCRdb keeps it, with only in-frame sequences that have V and J called. A part of the clones is gone; compared with another copy, unresolved V genes explain less than half, and the rest is unexplained. The sample includes about 670,000 clones, with 90% observed a single time. The ten biggest clones cover 0.2% to 0.3% of the sample. The sample consisted of peripheral blood. The receptors stem from a woman aged 18 to 35 with acute or convalescent COVID-19.

The CDR3 protein is CASSPSGGYYNEQFF. The CDR3 DNA sequence: TGTGCCAGCAGTCCTAGCGGGGGGTATTACAATGAGCAGTTCTTC. The V call is TRBV6-5, the J call TRBJ2-1, with 11 bases lining up with TRBD2. The CDR3 loop spans 15 amino acids. Per the germline V gene, CDR1 is MNHEY and CDR2 is SVGAGI. Germline trimming cut 5 bases from V and 4 bases from J; bases unmatched to any gene: 4.

V and J are TRBV6-4 and TRBJ1-5, with D hard to call. Germline lookup yields CDR1 MRHNA and CDR2 SNTAGT. The CDR3 is 11 residues long. V was shortened by 11 bases and J by 1 base, with 6 bases between the two germline ends. Here the CDR3 reads CAPVSNQPQHF. DNA for the CDR3: TGTGCCCCGGTGAGCAATCAGCCCCAGCATTTT.

CDR3 nucleotides: TGTGCCAGCAGTTTGTCGGGGGGCTCCTACAATGAGCAGTTCTTC. Residues: CASSLSGGSYNEQFF. The rearrangement links TRBV27 to TRBJ2-1; the match to TRBD2 covers 7 bases. Trimming cost V 3 bases and J 0 bases; bases outside gene matches: 2. This CDR3 has 15 residues. Germline V gives CDR1 MNHEY, CDR2 SMNVEV (reference sequence).

The CDR3 loop is CASSQGGQRINGYTF. CDR3 coding DNA: TGCGCCAGCAGCCAGGGGGGACAGCGGATTAATGGCTACACCTTC. The rearrangement uses TRBV5-1 and TRBJ1-2, with 7 nucleotides matching TRBD1. V was clipped by 4 bases and J by 6 bases; unmatched bases: 12. Germline loops: CDR1 SGHRS, CDR2 YFSETQ. The CDR3 length is 15 residues.